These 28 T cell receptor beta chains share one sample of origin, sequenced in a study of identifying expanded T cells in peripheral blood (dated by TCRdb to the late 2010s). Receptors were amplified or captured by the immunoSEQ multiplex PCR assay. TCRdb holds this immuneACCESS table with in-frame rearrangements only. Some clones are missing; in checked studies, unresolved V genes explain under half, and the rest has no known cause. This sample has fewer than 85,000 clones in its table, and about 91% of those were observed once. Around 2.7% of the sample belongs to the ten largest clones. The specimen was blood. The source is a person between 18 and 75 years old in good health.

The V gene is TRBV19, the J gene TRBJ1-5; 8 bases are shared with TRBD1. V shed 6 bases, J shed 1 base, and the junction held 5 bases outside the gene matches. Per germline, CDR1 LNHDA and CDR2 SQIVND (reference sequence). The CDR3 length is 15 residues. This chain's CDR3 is CASRPRGRSNQPQHF. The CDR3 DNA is TGTGCCAGTAGGCCCAGGGGGCGCAGCAATCAGCCCCAGCATTTT.

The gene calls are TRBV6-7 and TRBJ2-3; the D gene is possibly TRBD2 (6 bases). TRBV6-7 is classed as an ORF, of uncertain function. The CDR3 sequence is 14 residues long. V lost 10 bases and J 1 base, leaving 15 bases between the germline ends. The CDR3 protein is CAIPGLPRTDTQYF. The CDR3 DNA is TGTGCCATCCCGGGACTGCCACGCACAGATACGCAGTATTTT.

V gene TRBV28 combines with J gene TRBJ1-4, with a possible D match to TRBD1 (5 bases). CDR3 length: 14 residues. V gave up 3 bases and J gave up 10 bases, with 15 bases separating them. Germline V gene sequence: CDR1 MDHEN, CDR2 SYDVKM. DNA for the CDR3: TGTGCCAGCAGTTTTTCAGGGACTAGAGGAAAACTGTTTTTT. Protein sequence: CASSFSGTRGKLFF.

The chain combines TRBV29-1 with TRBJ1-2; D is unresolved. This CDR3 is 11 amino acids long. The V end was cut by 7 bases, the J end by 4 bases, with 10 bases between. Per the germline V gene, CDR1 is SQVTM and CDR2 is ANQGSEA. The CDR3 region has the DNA TGCAGCGGGGGTGACGGCTATGGCTACACCTTC. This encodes CSGGDGYGYTF.

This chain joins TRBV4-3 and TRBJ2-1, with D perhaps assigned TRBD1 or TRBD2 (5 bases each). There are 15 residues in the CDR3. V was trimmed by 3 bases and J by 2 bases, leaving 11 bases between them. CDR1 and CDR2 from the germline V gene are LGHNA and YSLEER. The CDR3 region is CASSQGVVTYNEQFF. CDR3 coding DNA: TGCGCCAGCAGCCAGGGGGTAGTCACCTACAATGAGCAGTTCTTC.

The CDR3 reads CASSDGTHTVEYF. The CDR3 region has the DNA TGTGCCAGCAGCGACGGGACTCATACCGTAGAGTACTTC. V is TRBV5-6 and J is TRBJ2-7, with a weak D call TRBD2 (6 bases). Germline V gives CDR1 SGHDT, CDR2 YYEEEE. Trimming pared 4 bases from V and 11 bases from J, leaving 19 bases between. The CDR3 covers 13 residues.

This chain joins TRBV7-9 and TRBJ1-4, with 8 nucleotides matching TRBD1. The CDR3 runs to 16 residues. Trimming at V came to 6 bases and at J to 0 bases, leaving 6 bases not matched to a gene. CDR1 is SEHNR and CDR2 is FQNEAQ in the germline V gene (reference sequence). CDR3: CASRPGTGATNEKLFF. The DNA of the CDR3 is TGTGCCAGCAGACCCGGGACAGGTGCAACTAATGAAAAACTGTTTTTT.

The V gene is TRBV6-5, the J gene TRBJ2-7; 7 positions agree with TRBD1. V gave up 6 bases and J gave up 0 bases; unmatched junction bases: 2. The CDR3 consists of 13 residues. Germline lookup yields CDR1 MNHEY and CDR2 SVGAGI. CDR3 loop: CASRRQGSYEQYF. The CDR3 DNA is TGTGCCAGCAGACGACAGGGCTCCTACGAGCAGTACTTC.

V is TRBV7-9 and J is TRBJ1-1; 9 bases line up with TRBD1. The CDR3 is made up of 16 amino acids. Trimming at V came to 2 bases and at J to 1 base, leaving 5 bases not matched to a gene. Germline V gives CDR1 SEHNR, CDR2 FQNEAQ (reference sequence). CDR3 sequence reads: CASSLSYRGRNTEAFF. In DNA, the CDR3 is TGTGCCAGCAGCTTAAGCTACAGGGGGCGGAACACTGAAGCTTTCTTT.

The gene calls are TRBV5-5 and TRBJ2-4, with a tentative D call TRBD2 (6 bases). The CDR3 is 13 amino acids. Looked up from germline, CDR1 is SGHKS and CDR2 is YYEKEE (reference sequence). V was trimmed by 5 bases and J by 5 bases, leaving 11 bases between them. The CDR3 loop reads CASRFGGENIQYF. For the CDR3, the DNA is TGTGCCAGCAGATTCGGGGGTGAAAACATTCAGTACTTC.

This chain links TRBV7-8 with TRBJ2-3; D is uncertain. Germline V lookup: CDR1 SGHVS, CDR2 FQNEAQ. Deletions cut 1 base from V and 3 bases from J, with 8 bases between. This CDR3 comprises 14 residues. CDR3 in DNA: TGTGCCAGCAGCTTAGGGGCGCGGACAGATACGCAGTATTTT. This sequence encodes CASSLGARTDTQYF. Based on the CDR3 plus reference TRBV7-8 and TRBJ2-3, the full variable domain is GAGVSQSPRYKVAKRGQDVALRCDPISGHVSLFWYQQALGQGPEFLTYFQNEAQLDKSGLPSDRFFAERPEGSVSTLKIQRTQQEDSAVYLCASSLGARTDTQYFGPGTRLTVL.

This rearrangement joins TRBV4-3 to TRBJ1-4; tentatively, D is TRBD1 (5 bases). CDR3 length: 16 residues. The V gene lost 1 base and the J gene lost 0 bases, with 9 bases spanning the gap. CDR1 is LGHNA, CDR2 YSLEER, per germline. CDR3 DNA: TGCGCCAGCAGCCAAGGGTTCAGGGCAACTAATGAAAAACTGTTTTTT. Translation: CASSQGFRATNEKLFF.

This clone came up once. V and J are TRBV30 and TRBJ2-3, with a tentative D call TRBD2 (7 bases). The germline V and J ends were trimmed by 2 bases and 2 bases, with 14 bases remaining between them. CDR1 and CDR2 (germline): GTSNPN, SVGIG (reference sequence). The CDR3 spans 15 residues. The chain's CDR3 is CAWSPLAGATDTQYF. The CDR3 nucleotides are TGTGCCTGGAGTCCCCTCGCGGGGGCCACAGATACGCAGTATTTT.

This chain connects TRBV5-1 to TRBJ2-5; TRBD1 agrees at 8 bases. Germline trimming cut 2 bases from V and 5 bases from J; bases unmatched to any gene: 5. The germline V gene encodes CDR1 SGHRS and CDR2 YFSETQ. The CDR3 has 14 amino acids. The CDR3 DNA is TGCGCCAGCAGCTTCGGACAGGGACGCGAGACCCAGTACTTC. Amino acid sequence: CASSFGQGRETQYF.

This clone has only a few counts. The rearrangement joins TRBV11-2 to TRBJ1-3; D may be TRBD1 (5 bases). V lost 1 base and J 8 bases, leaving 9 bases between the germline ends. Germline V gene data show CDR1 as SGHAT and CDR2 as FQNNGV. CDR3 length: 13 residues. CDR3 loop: CASSLGGLDTIYF. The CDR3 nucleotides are TGTGCCAGCAGCTTAGGGGGGTTGGACACCATATATTTT.

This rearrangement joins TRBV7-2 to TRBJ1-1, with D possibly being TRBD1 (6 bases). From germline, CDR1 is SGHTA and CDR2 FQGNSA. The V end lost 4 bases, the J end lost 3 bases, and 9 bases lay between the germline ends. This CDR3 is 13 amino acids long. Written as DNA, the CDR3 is TGTGCCAGCAGCTACTCAGGGGACACTGAAGCTTTCTTT. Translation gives CASSYSGDTEAFF.

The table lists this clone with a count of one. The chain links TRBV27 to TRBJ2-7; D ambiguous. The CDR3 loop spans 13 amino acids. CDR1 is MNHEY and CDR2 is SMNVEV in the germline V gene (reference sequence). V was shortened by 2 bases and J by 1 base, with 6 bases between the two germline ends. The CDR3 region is CASSLRTSYEQYF. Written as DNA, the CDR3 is TGTGCCAGCAGTTTAAGAACGTCCTACGAGCAGTACTTC.

CDR3 nucleotide sequence: TGCAGCGCCCCCGGGACTAGGAGTGGCAATGAGCAGTTCTTC. It is translated as CSAPGTRSGNEQFF. This chain links TRBV29-1 with TRBJ2-1; 8 nucleotides agree with TRBD2. J was trimmed by 6 bases and V by 7 bases; bases with no gene match: 11. The CDR3 contains 14 residues. Germline lookup yields CDR1 SQVTM and CDR2 ANQGSEA.

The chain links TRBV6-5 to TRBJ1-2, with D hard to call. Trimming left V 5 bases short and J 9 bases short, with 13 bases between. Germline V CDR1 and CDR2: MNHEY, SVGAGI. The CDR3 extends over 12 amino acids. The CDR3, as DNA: TGTGCCAGCAGTGGTTACAGTCGTAGCTACACCTTC. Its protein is CASSGYSRSYTF.

The chain's CDR3 is CASSLRQTEQFF. The CDR3 DNA is TGTGCCAGCAGCTTAAGACAGACGGAGCAGTTCTTC. The genes are TRBV7-2 and TRBJ2-1; the D gene is possibly TRBD1 (5 bases). Germline V gives CDR1 SGHTA, CDR2 FQGNSA. The CDR3 extends over 12 amino acids. With 2 bases removed from V and 10 bases from J, the gap between germline ends came to 9 bases.

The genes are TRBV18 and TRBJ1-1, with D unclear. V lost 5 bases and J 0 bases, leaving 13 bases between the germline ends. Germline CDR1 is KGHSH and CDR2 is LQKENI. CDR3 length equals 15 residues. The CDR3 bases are TGTGCCAGCTCAGAGGGCAATATTTTGAACACTGAAGCTTTCTTT. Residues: CASSEGNILNTEAFF.

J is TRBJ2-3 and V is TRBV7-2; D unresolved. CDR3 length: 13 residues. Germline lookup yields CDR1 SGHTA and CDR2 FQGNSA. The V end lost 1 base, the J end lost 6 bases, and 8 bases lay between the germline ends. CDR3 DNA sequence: TGTGCCAGCAGCTTAGGTCCGGCGGATACGCAGTATTTT. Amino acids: CASSLGPADTQYF.

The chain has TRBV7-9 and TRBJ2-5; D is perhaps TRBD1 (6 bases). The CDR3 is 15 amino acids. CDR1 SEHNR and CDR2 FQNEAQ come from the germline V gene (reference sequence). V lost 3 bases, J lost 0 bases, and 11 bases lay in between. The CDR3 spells CASSFTGSYQETQYF. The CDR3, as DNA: TGTGCCAGCAGCTTCACAGGGTCGTACCAAGAGACCCAGTACTTC.

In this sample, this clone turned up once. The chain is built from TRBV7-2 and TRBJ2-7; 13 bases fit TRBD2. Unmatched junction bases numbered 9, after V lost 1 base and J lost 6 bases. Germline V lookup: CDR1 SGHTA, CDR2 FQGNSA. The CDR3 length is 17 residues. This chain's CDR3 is CASSLVRTSGSLREQYF. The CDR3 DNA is TGTGCCAGCAGCTTAGTAAGGACTAGCGGGAGTTTACGCGAGCAGTACTTC.

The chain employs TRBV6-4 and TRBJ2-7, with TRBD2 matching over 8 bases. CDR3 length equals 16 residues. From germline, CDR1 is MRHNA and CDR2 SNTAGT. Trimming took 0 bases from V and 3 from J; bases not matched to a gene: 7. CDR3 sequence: CASSDSVREGVYEQYF. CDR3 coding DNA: TGTGCCAGCAGTGACTCCGTACGGGAGGGCGTCTACGAGCAGTACTTC.

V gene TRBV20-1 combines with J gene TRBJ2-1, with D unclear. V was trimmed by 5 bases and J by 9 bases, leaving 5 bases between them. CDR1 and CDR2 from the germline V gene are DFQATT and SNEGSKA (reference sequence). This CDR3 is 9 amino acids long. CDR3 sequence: CSAGVEQFF. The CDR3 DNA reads TGCAGTGCTGGCGTTGAGCAGTTCTTC.

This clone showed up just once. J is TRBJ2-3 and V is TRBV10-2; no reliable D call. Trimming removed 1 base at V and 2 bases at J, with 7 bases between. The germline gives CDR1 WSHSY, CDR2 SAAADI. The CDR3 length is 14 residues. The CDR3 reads CASSELRITDTQYF. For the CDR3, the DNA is TGCGCCAGCAGTGAGTTGCGGATCACAGATACGCAGTATTTT.

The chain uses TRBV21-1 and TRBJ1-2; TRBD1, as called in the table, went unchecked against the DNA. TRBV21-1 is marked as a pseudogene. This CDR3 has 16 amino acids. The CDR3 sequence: CASKKGGTGGILGYTF. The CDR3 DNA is TGTGCCAGCAAAAAAGGTGGGACAGGGGGGATCCTAGGCTACACCTTC.